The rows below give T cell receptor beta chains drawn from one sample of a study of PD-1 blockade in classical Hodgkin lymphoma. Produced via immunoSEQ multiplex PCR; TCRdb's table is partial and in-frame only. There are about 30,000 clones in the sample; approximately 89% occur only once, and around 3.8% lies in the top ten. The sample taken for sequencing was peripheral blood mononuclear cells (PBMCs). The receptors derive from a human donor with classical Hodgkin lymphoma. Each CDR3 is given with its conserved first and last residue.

CDR3 protein: CARGPPGGDTGELFF
J gene: TRBJ2-2
V gene: TRBV6-1

CDR3 protein: CASSTRGPGREQFF
J gene: TRBJ2-1
V gene: TRBV19

CDR3 protein: CASSLSLAGAGEQYF
J gene: TRBJ2-7
V gene: TRBV5-1

CDR3 protein: CASTLSLPGETQYF
J gene: TRBJ2-5
V gene: TRBV5-6

CDR3 protein: CASSLDQGAGETQYF
J gene: TRBJ2-5
V gene: TRBV5-4

CDR3 protein: CASSLSSDRPAEFF
J gene: TRBJ2-1
V gene: TRBV19

CDR3 protein: CASNHRLGAEAFF
J gene: TRBJ1-1
V gene: TRBV6-5

CDR3 protein: CASSLQGGGDNQPQHF
J gene: TRBJ1-5
V gene: TRBV6-6

CDR3 protein: CATSRAGADTQYF
J gene: TRBJ2-3
V gene: TRBV6-1

CDR3 protein: CASSVATRGSLYNEQFF
J gene: TRBJ2-1
V gene: TRBV9

CDR3 protein: CAGLNRGDIQYF
J gene: TRBJ2-4
V gene: TRBV23-1

CDR3 protein: CASSIGQGQGKKLFF
J gene: TRBJ1-4
V gene: TRBV19

CDR3 protein: CASSSRQGGETQYF
J gene: TRBJ2-5
V gene: TRBV7-6

CDR3 protein: CASSPRSQGQETQYF
J gene: TRBJ2-5
V gene: TRBV18

CDR3 protein: CASSPTGTGVEEKLFF
J gene: TRBJ1-4
V gene: TRBV4-2

CDR3 protein: CASSLGTFRSQETQYF
J gene: TRBJ2-5
V gene: TRBV7-8

CDR3 protein: CASSPDSSVKTYEQYF
J gene: TRBJ2-7
V gene: TRBV5-1

CDR3 protein: CASSLGQGGEAFF
J gene: TRBJ1-1
V gene: TRBV11-2

CDR3 protein: CASSWDRENEQYF
J gene: TRBJ2-7
V gene: TRBV11-3

CDR3 protein: CASIRDRGHNEQFF
J gene: TRBJ2-1
V gene: TRBV6-1

CDR3 protein: CAWTGNSNQPQHF
J gene: TRBJ1-5
V gene: TRBV30

CDR3 protein: CASSLGSHGYSNQPQHF
J gene: TRBJ1-5
V gene: TRBV7-2

CDR3 protein: CASREGTGNYGYTF
J gene: TRBJ1-2
V gene: TRBV6-1

CDR3 protein: CASSLDPASDPDTQYF
J gene: TRBJ2-3
V gene: TRBV4-3

CDR3 protein: CASSLTKNTGELFF
J gene: TRBJ2-2
V gene: TRBV18

CDR3 protein: CASSVLSGSGDEQFF
J gene: TRBJ2-1
V gene: TRBV2

CDR3 protein: CASSEVPGETQYF
J gene: TRBJ2-5
V gene: TRBV6-1

CDR3 protein: CASSRYPQGGNQPQHF
J gene: TRBJ1-5
V gene: TRBV27

CDR3 protein: CASGPTGQGGGYTF
J gene: TRBJ1-2
V gene: TRBV19

CDR3 protein: CASSLRGPANYGYTF
J gene: TRBJ1-2
V gene: TRBV21-1

CDR3 protein: CASSYGTGELYEQYF
J gene: TRBJ2-7
V gene: TRBV7-2

CDR3 protein: CASSIGPSSGSSYEQYF
J gene: TRBJ2-7
V gene: TRBV7-2

CDR3 protein: CARSSGEREITYNEQFF
J gene: TRBJ2-1
V gene: TRBV5-3

CDR3 protein: CASSLTGAQETQYF
J gene: TRBJ2-5
V gene: TRBV5-1

CDR3 protein: CASSVASYNEQFF
J gene: TRBJ2-1
V gene: TRBV9

CDR3 protein: CSVGLNTDTQYF
J gene: TRBJ2-3
V gene: TRBV29-1

CDR3 protein: CATAENTGELFF
J gene: TRBJ2-2
V gene: TRBV28

CDR3 protein: CASSSGTQGATQYF
J gene: TRBJ2-5
V gene: TRBV7-2

CDR3 protein: CASSLDGTGVRDEQFF
J gene: TRBJ2-1
V gene: TRBV5-1

CDR3 protein: CASSALQGAGNTEAFF
J gene: TRBJ1-1
V gene: TRBV6-1

CDR3 protein: CASRPNGGGETQYF
J gene: TRBJ2-5
V gene: TRBV2

CDR3 protein: CASSIVGRGQREQFF
J gene: TRBJ2-1
V gene: TRBV19

CDR3 protein: CASSLVGGPLTDTQYF
J gene: TRBJ2-3
V gene: TRBV5-8

CDR3 protein: CASSLENEQFF
J gene: TRBJ2-1
V gene: TRBV28

CDR3 protein: CASSPIGQGRTEAFF
J gene: TRBJ1-1
V gene: TRBV28

CDR3 protein: CASRKDGGGRNEQYF
J gene: TRBJ2-7
V gene: TRBV7-9

CDR3 protein: CASTLPGANVLTF
J gene: TRBJ2-6
V gene: TRBV5-1

CDR3 protein: CASRNLRQGANEKLFF
J gene: TRBJ1-4
V gene: TRBV28

CDR3 protein: CASSIGQGATDTQYF
J gene: TRBJ2-3
V gene: TRBV27

CDR3 protein: CASSLDAGSNTQYF
J gene: TRBJ2-3
V gene: TRBV5-4

CDR3 protein: CASRDRGRTGELFF
J gene: TRBJ2-2
V gene: TRBV6-1

CDR3 protein: CASSPARGLPDTEAFF
J gene: TRBJ1-1
V gene: TRBV18